This T cell receptor (beta chain) was found in a study of Ad26.COV2.S vaccination and SARS-CoV-2 variants. In the study overall: Ad26.COV2.S, an intramuscular injection, was given once or twice 56 days apart.

Assay: immunoSEQ multiplex PCR; the TCRdb copy retains only in-frame clones and omits some. The repertoire holds approximately 480,000 clones, with around 88% as singletons. Study-level findings and limits: It was found that vaccine and placebo recipients had similar non-spike TCR breadth.

Comments on this clone: The antigen remains unidentified.

The treatment: some 20 received Ad26.COV2.S at low or high dose, single or two shots; roughly five received placebo; per-sample allocation not given. Samples were taken on day 63 after the first vaccine or placebo injection. This person who donated was an adult of 18-55 years in Boston. Built on an Ad26 vector, the vaccine expressed Wuhan-strain SARS-CoV-2 spike. The V gene lost 3 bases and the J gene lost 8 bases, with 10 bases spanning the gap. Germline assignment: CDR1 MDHEN and CDR2 SYDVKM. This CDR3 is built from 12 residues. The clonotype was recovered from a person aged 18-60 years who received the Ad26.COV2.S COVID-19 vaccine or a placebo. The rearrangement uses TRBV28 and TRBJ1-2; D uncertain. The sequences come from peripheral blood, collected in a trial of Ad26.COV2.S vaccine versus placebo. The CDR3 is CASSFTPRGYTF. The DNA of the CDR3 is TGTGCCAGCAGTTTCACCCCGCGGGGCTACACCTTC.